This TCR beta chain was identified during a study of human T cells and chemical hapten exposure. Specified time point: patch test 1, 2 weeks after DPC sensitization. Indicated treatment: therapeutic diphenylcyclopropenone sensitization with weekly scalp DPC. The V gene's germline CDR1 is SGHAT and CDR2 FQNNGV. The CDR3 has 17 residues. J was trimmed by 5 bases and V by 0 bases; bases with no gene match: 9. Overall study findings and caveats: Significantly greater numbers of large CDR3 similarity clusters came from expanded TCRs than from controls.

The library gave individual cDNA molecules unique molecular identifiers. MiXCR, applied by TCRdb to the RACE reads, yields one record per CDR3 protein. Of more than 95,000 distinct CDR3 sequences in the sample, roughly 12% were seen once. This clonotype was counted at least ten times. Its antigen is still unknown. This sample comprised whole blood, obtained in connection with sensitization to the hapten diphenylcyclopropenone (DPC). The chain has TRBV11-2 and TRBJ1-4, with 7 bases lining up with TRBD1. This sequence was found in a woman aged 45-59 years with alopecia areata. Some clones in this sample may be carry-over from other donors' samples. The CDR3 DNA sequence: TGTGCCAGCAGCTTAGACCGGACAGGCGGTTTGAATGAAAAACTGTTTTTT. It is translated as CASSLDRTGGLNEKLFF. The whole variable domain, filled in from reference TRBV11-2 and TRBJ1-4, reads EAGVAQSPRYKIIEKRQSVAFWCNPISGHATLYWYQQILGQGPKLLIQFQNNGVVDDSQLPKDRFSAERLKGVDSTLKIQPAKLEDSAVYLCASSLDRTGGLNEKLFFGSGTQLSVL.